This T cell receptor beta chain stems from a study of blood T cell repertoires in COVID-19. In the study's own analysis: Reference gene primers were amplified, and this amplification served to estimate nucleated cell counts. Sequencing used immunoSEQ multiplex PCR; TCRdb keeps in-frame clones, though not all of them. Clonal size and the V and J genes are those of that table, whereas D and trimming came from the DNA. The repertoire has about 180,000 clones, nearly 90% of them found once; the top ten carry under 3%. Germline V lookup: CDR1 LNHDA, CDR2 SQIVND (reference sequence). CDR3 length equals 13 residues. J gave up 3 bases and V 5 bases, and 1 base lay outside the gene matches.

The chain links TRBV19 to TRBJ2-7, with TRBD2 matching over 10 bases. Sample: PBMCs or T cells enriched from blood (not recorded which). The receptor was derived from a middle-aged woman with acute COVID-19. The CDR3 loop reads CASSPSGSYEQYF. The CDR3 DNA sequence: TGTGCCAGTAGTCCTAGCGGGAGCTACGAGCAGTACTTC.